The 21 T cell receptor beta chains given below trace back to one sample, sequenced in a study of T cell responses to AZD1222 COVID-19 vaccine. Assay used: immunoSEQ multiplex PCR; TCRdb lists only in-frame clones, some missing. Counted here are 120,000 to 150,000 clones, more than 75% occurring once; the ten biggest clones make up approximately 2%. The sample here was peripheral blood, taken 28 days after the second AZD1222 dose. The receptor source for this set is an adult who received the AZD1222 COVID-19 vaccine.

The rearrangement links TRBV24-1 to TRBJ2-2; 7 bases line up with TRBD2. Losses at the gene ends were 4 bases for V and 5 bases for J; bases not matched to a gene: 12. Germline V gene sequence: CDR1 KGHDR, CDR2 SFDVKD. The CDR3 contains 17 residues. This chain's CDR3 is CATSDPTGGRGTGELFF. The CDR3, as DNA: TGTGCCACCAGTGACCCTACTGGCGGGAGAGGTACCGGGGAGCTGTTTTTT.

The chain employs TRBV5-1 and TRBJ2-5; 9 bases line up with TRBD2. Trimming removed 0 bases from V and 1 base from J; junction bases left unmatched: 4. The CDR3 runs 16 residues. The germline V gene has CDR1 SGHRS and CDR2 YFSETQ. CDR3 nucleotides: TGCGCCAGCAGCTTGGGGACTAGCGAAGGCCAAGAGACCCAGTACTTC. Residues: CASSLGTSEGQETQYF.

The rearrangement links TRBV7-6 to TRBJ1-1; tentatively, D is TRBD1 (6 bases). Germline values: CDR1 SGHVS, CDR2 FNYEAQ. V lost 1 base to trimming and J lost 5 bases, with 14 bases between them. The CDR3 sequence is 15 residues long. As DNA, the CDR3 is TGTGCCAGCAGCTTAGAACAGGGTTTGTCGACTGAAGCTTTCTTT. Its translation is CASSLEQGLSTEAFF.

This sequence joins TRBV11-1 and TRBJ1-2, with 7 nucleotides matching TRBD1. J lost 4 bases, V lost 1 base, and 0 bases had no gene match. Germline CDR1 and CDR2: SGHAT and FQDESV (reference sequence). The CDR3 extends over 13 amino acids. The CDR3 spells CASSLGQGYGYTF. As DNA, the CDR3 is TGTGCCAGCAGCTTAGGACAGGGCTATGGCTACACCTTC. The complete variable domain, with remaining parts taken from reference TRBV11-1 and TRBJ1-2, reads EAEVAQSPRYKITEKSQAVAFWCDPISGHATLYWYRQILGQGPELLVQFQDESVVDDSQLPKDRFSAERLKGVDSTLKIQPAELGDSAMYLCASSLGQGYGYTFGSGTRLTVV.

The count of this clone is one. The V and J genes are TRBV5-4 and TRBJ1-2; TRBD1 agrees at 9 bases. This CDR3 has 14 amino acids. Germline V CDR1 and CDR2: SGHNT, YYREEE (reference sequence). After removal of 1 base from V and 5 bases from J, the junction contained 3 bases not matched to a gene. The CDR3 DNA reads as TGTGCCAGCAGCTTGTACGACAGGGGGTATGGCTACACCTTC. Protein: CASSLYDRGYGYTF.

The chain couples TRBV10-1 to TRBJ1-5; D may be TRBD1 (5 bases). The CDR3 consists of 13 residues. Germline CDR1 and CDR2: WNHNN and SYGVQD (reference sequence). V gave up 2 bases and J gave up 6 bases, with 8 bases separating them. The CDR3 coding sequence is TGCGCCAGCAGTGAGATTGGGGGTCAGCCCCAGCATTTT. It translates to CASSEIGGQPQHF.

This chain connects TRBV18 to TRBJ1-3; D gene ambiguous. Germline CDR1 and CDR2: KGHSH and LQKENI. V gave up 0 bases and J gave up 4 bases, with 10 bases separating them. CDR3 length: 15 amino acids. Here the CDR3 reads CASSPPGGIGNTIYF. For the CDR3, the DNA is TGTGCCAGCTCACCACCGGGAGGGATCGGAAACACCATATATTTT.

The gene calls are TRBV2 and TRBJ1-2, with D possibly matching TRBD1 (5 bases). The CDR3 consists of 11 residues. Germline CDR1 is SNHLY and CDR2 is FYNNEI. V lost 5 bases, J lost 7 bases, and 8 bases lay in between. The CDR3 coding sequence is TGTGCCAGCAGTAGGGGATTTGGCTACACCTTC. It codes for CASSRGFGYTF.

The chain employs TRBV2 and TRBJ2-2; 9 nucleotides match TRBD1. Germline CDR1 SNHLY, CDR2 FYNNEI. The CDR3 contains 15 residues. Trimming took 7 bases from V and 5 from J; bases not matched to a gene: 8. The CDR3 spells CASTVGQGRTGELFF. The CDR3 DNA sequence: TGTGCCAGCACGGTAGGACAGGGGCGAACCGGGGAGCTGTTTTTT. Looking up the rest from reference TRBV2 and TRBJ2-2 gives the full variable domain: EPEVTQTPSHQVTQMGQEVILRCVPISNHLYFYWYRQILGQKVEFLVSFYNNEISEKSEIFDDQFSVERPDGSNFTLKIRSTKLEDSAMYFCASTVGQGRTGELFFGEGSRLTVL.

The chain has TRBV5-8 and TRBJ2-1; no definite D call. Trimming removed 0 bases from V and 8 bases from J, with 12 bases in between. The CDR3 sequence is 14 residues long. Looked up from germline, CDR1 is SGHTS and CDR2 is YDEGEE. The DNA for the CDR3 is TGTGCCAGCAGCTTGGCGGTGCCTTCCTATGAGCAGTTCTTC. This gives the protein CASSLAVPSYEQFF. Full variable domain (remainder filled in from reference TRBV5-8 and TRBJ2-1): EAGVTQSPTHLIKTRGQQATLRCSPISGHTSVYWYQQALGLGLQFLLWYDEGEERNRGNFPPRFSGRQFPNYSSELNVNALELEDSALYLCASSLAVPSYEQFFGPGTRLTVL.

The chain is built from TRBV5-1 and TRBJ2-7; 9 bases align to TRBD2. V was clipped by 4 bases and J by 3 bases; unmatched bases: 5. Per germline, CDR1 SGHRS and CDR2 YFSETQ. This CDR3 comprises 14 residues. CDR3 residues: CASSRLADYYEQYF. In DNA, the CDR3 is TGCGCCAGCAGCCGACTAGCGGATTACTACGAGCAGTACTTC.

As concerns this clone: The same CDR3 is also encoded by other DNA sequences in this sample. The V call is TRBV2, the J call TRBJ1-5; D gene uncertain. The germline V gene encodes CDR1 SNHLY and CDR2 FYNNEI. The V and J ends lost 4 bases and 2 bases respectively, with 15 bases between them. CDR3 length: 16 residues. The CDR3 DNA follows: TGTGCCAGCAGTGTTGGTCCTCAAGGAGGCAATCAGCCCCAGCATTTT. It yields the protein CASSVGPQGGNQPQHF. The full variable domain, rest sourced from reference TRBV2 and TRBJ1-5, is EPEVTQTPSHQVTQMGQEVILRCVPISNHLYFYWYRQILGQKVEFLVSFYNNEISEKSEIFDDQFSVERPDGSNFTLKIRSTKLEDSAMYFCASSVGPQGGNQPQHFGDGTRLSIL.

The rearrangement uses TRBV7-2 and TRBJ2-7, with TRBD2 matching over 10 bases. Germline V gives CDR1 SGHTA, CDR2 FQGNSA. The CDR3 spans 19 residues. Trimming cost V 1 base and J 4 bases; bases outside gene matches: 16. CDR3 in DNA: TGTGCCAGCAGCTTAGAATTGGCGGTTTCTAGCGGGGGATTTTACGAGCAGTACTTC. Encoded protein: CASSLELAVSSGGFYEQYF.

The chain employs TRBV4-1 and TRBJ1-4; 9 bases align to TRBD1. This CDR3 is built from 17 residues. With V trimmed by 4 bases and J by 3 bases, 9 bases remained unmatched. Germline values: CDR1 MGHRA, CDR2 YSYEKL. The CDR3, as DNA: TGCGCCAGCAGCCTTACGGGACAGGGCGGACCTAATGAAAAACTGTTTTTT. Protein: CASSLTGQGGPNEKLFF.

The V call is TRBV6-6, the J call TRBJ1-1, with no clear D. In germline, CDR1 is MNHNY, CDR2 SVGAGI (reference sequence). V dropped 3 bases and J dropped 4 bases, with 12 bases sitting between them. This CDR3 is built from 14 residues. CDR3 sequence: CASSYMAGSTEAFF. CDR3 bases: TGTGCCAGCAGTTATATGGCGGGCAGCACTGAAGCTTTCTTT.

This rearrangement joins TRBV9 to TRBJ2-3; 7 positions agree with TRBD2. The germline CDR1 and CDR2 sequences are SGDLS and YYNGEE. CDR3 length: 15 residues. The trim removed 0 bases at V and 2 bases at J, leaving 3 bases unmatched. CDR3 residues: CASSVAGGLTDTQYF. The CDR3 DNA sequence: TGTGCCAGCAGCGTAGCGGGAGGCCTCACAGATACGCAGTATTTT.

The chain employs TRBV9 and TRBJ2-1; D is possibly TRBD2 (5 bases). The V gene's germline CDR1 is SGDLS and CDR2 YYNGEE. The CDR3 has 15 amino acids. V dropped 0 bases and J dropped 6 bases, with 13 bases sitting between them. The CDR3 nucleotides read TGTGCCAGCAGCGTAGTAGGGAGCTCGGGCAATGAGCAGTTCTTC. Its protein is CASSVVGSSGNEQFF.

The chain employs TRBV12-3 or TRBV12-4 and TRBJ1-2; D is perhaps TRBD1 (6 bases). The CDR3 covers 13 residues. The V end was cut by 2 bases, the J end by 3 bases, with 7 bases between. The DNA for the CDR3 is TGTGCCAGCAGTTTAAGGACAGACTATGGCTACACCTTC. Translated: CASSLRTDYGYTF.

The rearrangement joins TRBV5-1 to TRBJ1-3; the D is unclear. V shed 6 bases and J shed 0 bases, with 13 bases lying between them. This CDR3 is 15 amino acids long. CDR1 is SGHRS, CDR2 YFSETQ, per germline. The CDR3 loop is CASTSHTPSGNTIYF. For the CDR3, the DNA is TGCGCCAGCACCTCCCATACGCCCTCTGGAAACACCATATATTTT.

The J gene is TRBJ1-5, the V gene TRBV27, with TRBD1 as a possible D gene (5 bases). Trimming left V 4 bases short and J 6 bases short, with 13 bases between. This CDR3 region has 14 residues. The germline V gene encodes CDR1 MNHEY and CDR2 SMNVEV (reference sequence). The CDR3 DNA is TGTGCCAGCAGTTCGGTAGGGGCTGGTCAGCCCCAGCATTTT. It yields the protein CASSSVGAGQPQHF.

This chain joins TRBV4-1 and TRBJ1-5, with D unclear. The CDR3 runs 17 residues. Germline V gene lookup returns CDR1 MGHRA and CDR2 YSYEKL. The V gene lost 1 base and the J gene lost 7 bases, with 20 bases spanning the gap. The CDR3 here is CASSQGPGSPANQPQHF. The CDR3 bases are TGCGCCAGCAGCCAAGGTCCGGGATCACCCGCAAACCAGCCCCAGCATTTT.